One and the same sample provided the 14 T cell receptor beta chains below, sequenced in a study of blood T cell repertoires in COVID-19. Repertoires were generated with immunoSEQ multiplex PCR, while TCRdb's copy carries only in-frame clones and drops some. The profile covers 95,000 or so clones, with approximately 84% appearing a single time and about 23% taken by the ten largest. Sequenced: peripheral blood. Receptors originate from a man older than 75 with active or convalescent COVID-19.

The V call is TRBV5-1, the J call TRBJ2-3, with D tentatively TRBD1 (5 bases). The CDR3 runs to 15 residues. Deletions cut 0 bases from V and 1 base from J, with 9 bases between. Germline-derived CDR1 and CDR2 are SGHRS and YFSETQ. The CDR3 nucleotides read TGCGCCAGCAGCTTGGTCGGCAGGGGCACAGATACGCAGTATTTT. It is translated as CASSLVGRGTDTQYF.

The genes are TRBV29-1 and TRBJ2-5, with 8 bases aligning to TRBD2. Trimming removed 7 bases from V and 5 bases from J; junction bases left unmatched: 9. The CDR3 contains 13 residues. The germline V gene encodes CDR1 SQVTM and CDR2 ANQGSEA. CDR3 sequence reads: CSADRGGGETQYF. DNA of the CDR3: TGCAGCGCGGACCGGGGGGGCGGTGAGACCCAGTACTTC. Full variable domain (remainder filled in from reference TRBV29-1 and TRBJ2-5): SAVISQKPSRDICQRGTSLTIQCQVDSQVTMMFWYRQQPGQSLTLIATANQGSEATYESGFVIDKFPISRPNLTFSTLTVSNMSPEDSSIYLCSADRGGGETQYFGPGTRLLVL.

This clone showed up just a few times. J is TRBJ1-4 and V is TRBV28, with TRBD1 matching over 8 bases. CDR3 size: 14 residues. Germline CDR1 and CDR2: MDHEN and SYDVKM. V was clipped by 8 bases and J by 6 bases; unmatched bases: 8. CDR3 in amino acids: CASGLQGGDEKLFF. The CDR3, as DNA: TGTGCCAGCGGCCTACAGGGGGGCGATGAAAAACTGTTTTTT.

The V gene is TRBV30, the J gene TRBJ2-2; 8 bases are shared with TRBD1. The germline CDR1 and CDR2 sequences are GTSNPN and SVGIG (reference sequence). The CDR3 is made up of 14 amino acids. With 1 base clipped from V and 4 bases from J, the junction kept 2 bases outside the gene matches. CDR3 loop: CAWSGTGSTGELFF. In nucleotides, the CDR3 is TGTGCCTGGAGTGGGACAGGGTCCACCGGGGAGCTGTTTTTT. The full variable domain, its missing parts supplied by reference TRBV30 and TRBJ2-2, is SQTIHQWPATLVQPVGSPLSLECTVEGTSNPNLYWYRQAAGRGLQLLFYSVGIGQISSEVPQNLSASRPQDRQFILSSKKLLLSDSGFYLCAWSGTGSTGELFFGEGSRLTVL.

This clone was picked up one time. J is TRBJ2-1 and V is TRBV7-9; 7 nucleotides align to TRBD2. This CDR3 spans 13 amino acids. V dropped 11 bases and J dropped 9; count of bases not matched to a gene: 13. The germline V gene has CDR1 SEHNR and CDR2 FQNEAQ (reference sequence). The CDR3 loop is CAGERDLLGEQFF. The DNA for the CDR3 is TGTGCCGGGGAGCGGGATCTTTTGGGTGAGCAGTTCTTC.

This clone appeared a few times. The chain carries TRBV12-3 or TRBV12-4 and TRBJ2-7; no reliable D call. V gave up 8 bases and J gave up 0 bases, with 8 bases separating them. This CDR3 spans 12 amino acids. CDR3 region: CASGHSSYEQYF. The CDR3 DNA reads TGTGCCAGCGGGCACAGCTCCTACGAGCAGTACTTC.

The table lists this clone with a few counts. The rearrangement uses TRBV5-1 and TRBJ2-3; 10 bases agree with TRBD2. This CDR3 is 16 amino acids long. With 4 bases clipped from V and 6 bases from J, the junction kept 11 bases outside the gene matches. CDR1 is SGHRS and CDR2 is YFSETQ in the germline V gene. CDR3 region: CASSPTPGLARDTQYF. CDR3 DNA sequence: TGCGCCAGCAGCCCGACCCCGGGACTAGCGAGGGATACGCAGTATTTT.

The rearrangement links TRBV7-9 to TRBJ1-2, with TRBD1 matching 7 bases. This CDR3 spans 14 amino acids. Germline loops: CDR1 SEHNR, CDR2 FQNEAQ (reference sequence). The trim removed 1 base at V and 8 bases at J, leaving 7 bases unmatched. CDR3 bases: TGTGCCAGCAGCTTAGGGGACAGACTGGACGGCTACACCTTC. Translated: CASSLGDRLDGYTF.

The chain carries TRBV6-2 or TRBV6-3 and TRBJ1-6; D is undetermined. The CDR3 consists of 17 residues. V was shortened by 3 bases and J by 7 bases, with 19 bases between the two germline ends. CDR1 is MNHEY, CDR2 SVGEGT, per germline. The CDR3 DNA sequence: TGTGCCAGCAGTTATGGGCCGCCCTCAGCGGGAAATTCACCCCTCCACTTT. Encoded protein: CASSYGPPSAGNSPLHF.

The chain has TRBV29-1 and TRBJ1-2; 9 bases fit TRBD1. There are 14 residues in the CDR3. V lost 1 base and J lost 7; bases outside the gene matches: 7. The germline V gene has CDR1 SQVTM and CDR2 ANQGSEA. CDR3 in DNA: TGCAGCGTTGAAGGTGGGACAGGGTTCGGTGGCTACACCTTC. Its translation: CSVEGGTGFGGYTF.

The gene calls are TRBV7-8 and TRBJ1-2; weak D call: TRBD1 (5 bases). CDR3 length: 16 residues. Germline V gives CDR1 SGHVS, CDR2 FQNEAQ. V lost 5 bases and J lost 8, with 24 bases in between. The DNA of the CDR3 is TGTGCCAGCAGCCTAATTCTCGGGGGGGATTCTTCCGGCTACACCTTC. Translating gives CASSLILGGDSSGYTF.

The gene calls are TRBV19 and TRBJ1-2; tentatively, D is TRBD1 (5 bases). Germline CDR1 reads LNHDA; CDR2 reads SQIVND (reference sequence). V lost 4 bases and J 6 bases, leaving 15 bases between the germline ends. The CDR3 is made up of 14 amino acids. The CDR3 reads CASSRRGARDGYTF. CDR3 bases: TGTGCCAGTAGTAGGAGGGGCGCGAGGGATGGCTACACCTTC.

The chain is built from TRBV25-1 and TRBJ2-7, with D maybe TRBD1 (5 bases). Germline V gene sequence: CDR1 MGHDK, CDR2 SYGVNS. V lost 4 bases to trimming and J lost 3 bases, with 19 bases between them. CDR3 length: 16 amino acids. The CDR3 protein is CASSGESSRVVYEQYF. Written as DNA, the CDR3 is TGTGCCAGCAGTGGCGAGTCGAGCAGGGTAGTCTACGAGCAGTACTTC.

The V call is TRBV30, the J call TRBJ2-7; TRBD2 aligns across 8 bases. The junction had 9 bases not matched to a gene; V was cut back by 2 bases and J by 3 bases. The CDR3 consists of 15 residues. Looked up from germline, CDR1 is GTSNPN and CDR2 is SVGIG (reference sequence). The CDR3 sequence: CAWSPQSSGRYEQYF. The CDR3, as DNA: TGTGCCTGGAGTCCCCAGTCTAGCGGGCGCTACGAGCAGTACTTC.